This T cell receptor (beta chain) was recorded in a study of T cell responses to AZD1222 COVID-19 vaccine. CDR3 length: 15 amino acids. Germline CDR1 and CDR2: SNHLY and FYNNEI. The V and J ends lost 7 bases and 8 bases respectively, with 20 bases between them. TCRdb's table, derived via immunoSEQ multiplex PCR, lists solely in-frame clones and lacks some. The data contain about 120,000 clones, approximately 92% of them singletons. This clone was seen just once. The sequence derives from an adult in good health. The chain is built from TRBV2 and TRBJ1-4; D is possibly TRBD1 (6 bases). Source: peripheral blood, taken on day 0 of AZD1222 vaccination. Here the CDR3 DNA reads TGTGCCAGCACCCGGGGGGCTAGAGGGGACGAAAAACTGTTTTTT. Translation gives CASTRGARGDEKLFF.